Below, 14 T cell receptor beta chains from the same sample are listed, as sequenced in a study of vaccination and CD4 T cells after COVID-19. Treatment: approximately 9-day PBMC culture with coronavirus spike peptide pools or control peptides (ViraFEST assay). Scientists ran DNA taken from cultured CD4+ T cells through the Oncomine TCR Beta short-read assay for sequencing. In TCRdb, the PCR reads were re-called with MiXCR into one record per CDR3 protein. There are approximately 21,000 distinct CDR3 sequences in the sample; 60% occur only once, and 13% lies in the top ten. The antigens these receptors bind are not known. The specimen comprised CD4+ T cells from blood, cultured in vitro, sampled after SARS-CoV-2 vaccination. The receptors shown here come from a human donor who received a COVID-19 vaccine.

The V call is TRBV30, the J call TRBJ2-7; D tentatively fits TRBD1 or TRBD2 (5 bases each). Germline CDR1 reads GTSNPN; CDR2 reads SVGIG (reference sequence). This CDR3 has 11 amino acids. Trimming pared 1 base from V and 6 bases from J, leaving 7 bases between. CDR3 in amino acids: CAWSGGVEQYF. CDR3 nucleotides: TGTGCCTGGAGTGGAGGGGTCGAGCAGTACTTC.

This clonotype is a singleton in its sample. V and J are TRBV2 and TRBJ1-1; 7 bases agree with TRBD1. This CDR3 comprises 13 residues. Per the germline V gene, CDR1 is SNHLY and CDR2 is FYNNEI. J lost 4 bases, V lost 4 bases, and 3 bases had no gene match. CDR3 in DNA: TGTGCCAGCAGTGTGGACAGGAGCACTGAAGCTTTCTTT. Translation gives CASSVDRSTEAFF.

This clonotype was seen just once. The V call is TRBV5-1, the J call TRBJ1-2; 8 nucleotides line up with TRBD1. The CDR3 spans 14 residues. The germline V gene has CDR1 SGHRS and CDR2 YFSETQ. Germline trimming cut 1 base from V and 4 bases from J; bases unmatched to any gene: 3. The CDR3 reads CASSLNGQGYGYTF. The CDR3 bases are TGCGCCAGCAGCTTGAATGGACAGGGCTATGGCTACACCTTC.

A few counts support this clonotype. This chain uses TRBV2 with TRBJ2-5; the D gene is possibly TRBD2 (5 bases). This CDR3 spans 15 amino acids. Germline CDR1 SNHLY, CDR2 FYNNEI. Trimming removed 6 bases at V and 4 bases at J, with 18 bases between. Here the CDR3 reads CASSPYAIRGETQYF. The CDR3 DNA reads TGTGCCAGCAGCCCATACGCCATTCGGGGAGAGACCCAGTACTTC.

This clonotype was detected a few times. The V call is TRBV23-1, the J call TRBJ1-6, with no clear D. TRBV23-1 is annotated as an ORF whose role is uncertain. The CDR3 covers 17 residues. V lost 5 bases, J lost 0 bases, and 14 bases lay in between. CDR3 region: CASSTHGWSSYNSPLHF. CDR3 nucleotides: TGCGCCAGCAGTACGCACGGATGGAGCTCCTATAATTCACCCCTCCACTTT.

This chain joins TRBV27 and TRBJ2-1; the match to TRBD1 covers 7 bases. The DNA matches TRBJ2-7 better at its end, which makes the J call doubtful. CDR1 is MNHEY, CDR2 SMNVEV, per germline (reference sequence). This CDR3 has 13 residues. The CDR3 loop is CASSLKTGVAQYF. CDR3 bases: TGTGCCAGCAGTTTAAAAACAGGGGTGGCGCAGTACTTC.

The CDR3 DNA sequence: TGCAGTGCTTGGGGGGCCCAGGCCAACACCGGGGAGCTGTTTTTT. It encodes CSAWGAQANTGELFF. The chain employs TRBV20-1 and TRBJ2-2; tentatively, D is TRBD1 or TRBD2 (6 bases each). The V gene's germline CDR1 is DFQATT and CDR2 SNEGSKA (reference sequence). Trimming removed 5 bases at V and 2 bases at J, with 15 bases between. This CDR3 spans 15 amino acids.

This chain's CDR3 is CASSTGTDQPQHF. The CDR3 DNA reads TGTGCCAGCAGTACAGGGACGGATCAGCCCCAGCATTTT. The chain couples TRBV6-1 to TRBJ1-5; D may be TRBD1 (6 bases). CDR1 and CDR2 (germline): MNHNS, SASEGT. This CDR3 has 13 amino acids. The germline V and J ends were trimmed by 5 bases and 5 bases, with 10 bases remaining between them.

The rearrangement links TRBV10-3 to TRBJ2-1, with a tentative D call TRBD1 (5 bases). This CDR3 is built from 15 residues. The V end lost 4 bases, the J end lost 3 bases, and 13 bases lay between the germline ends. The V gene's germline CDR1 is ENHRY and CDR2 SYGVKD. CDR3 DNA sequence: TGTGCCATCAGTGCAGGGATGGGTGACTACAATGAGCAGTTCTTC. This translates into CAISAGMGDYNEQFF.

The chain is built from TRBV6-2 or TRBV6-3 and TRBJ2-7; 9 bases are a match to TRBD2. The CDR3 runs to 14 residues. Germline values: CDR1 MNHEY, CDR2 SVGEGT. After removal of 7 bases from V and 3 bases from J, the junction contained 7 bases not matched to a gene. CDR3 in amino acids: CASKRSGGNYEQYF. The CDR3, as DNA: TGTGCCAGCAAAAGAAGCGGGGGGAACTACGAGCAGTACTTC.

The V and J genes are TRBV5-4 and TRBJ2-5; the match to TRBD2 covers 10 bases. In germline, CDR1 is SGHNT, CDR2 YYREEE (reference sequence). With 2 bases clipped from V and 5 bases from J, the junction kept 9 bases outside the gene matches. The CDR3 contains 16 residues. DNA for the CDR3: TGTGCCAGCAGCTTCTTGGCTAGCGGGGGAGTTGAGACCCAGTACTTC. It is translated as CASSFLASGGVETQYF.

The chain employs TRBV6-5 and TRBJ2-1, with TRBD1 matching 8 bases. Germline CDR1 MNHEY, CDR2 SVGAGI. Trimming removed 0 bases from V and 2 bases from J; junction bases left unmatched: 9. There are 18 residues in the CDR3. The chain's CDR3 is CASSYSTIAGGAYNEQFF. In nucleotides, the CDR3 is TGTGCCAGCAGTTACTCGACTATAGCAGGGGGCGCCTACAATGAGCAGTTCTTC.

This chain uses TRBV20-1 with TRBJ1-1; D is unresolved. The CDR3 length is 13 residues. Trimming took 3 bases from V and 5 from J, leaving 13 bases between them. Germline V gene data show CDR1 as DFQATT and CDR2 as SNEGSKA (reference sequence). CDR3 in amino acids: CSASSGPRTEAFF. The CDR3 DNA is TGCAGTGCTAGCTCCGGCCCGCGGACTGAAGCTTTCTTT.

The rearrangement joins TRBV30 to TRBJ1-6; 7 nucleotides line up with TRBD1. The V gene end was trimmed by 8 bases and the J gene end by 7 bases; junction bases not matched to a gene: 8. Per germline, CDR1 GTSNPN and CDR2 SVGIG (reference sequence). The CDR3 sequence is 13 residues long. CDR3 bases: TGTGCCGGGGACAGCCGTTCCAATTCACCCCTCCACTTT. Translation gives CAGDSRSNSPLHF. The whole variable domain, filled in from reference TRBV30 and TRBJ1-6, reads SQTIHQWPATLVQPVGSPLSLECTVEGTSNPNLYWYRQAAGRGLQLLFYSVGIGQISSEVPQNLSASRPQDRQFILSSKKLLLSDSGFYLCAGDSRSNSPLHFGNGTRLTVT.